The present T cell receptor beta chain was sequenced within a study of PD-1 blockade in classical Hodgkin lymphoma. Following autologous stem cell transplantation, relapse occurred in every patient, and exposure to brentuximab vedotin varied. After thawing, PBMCs were subjected to magnetic negative selection to isolate CD8+ T cells. The germline CDR1 and CDR2 sequences are SGHVT and SQSDAQ. Trimming stripped 9 bases from V and 12 bases from J, with 17 bases between. The CDR3 has 11 residues. This table comes from immunoSEQ multiplex PCR, and its TCRdb copy is limited to in-frame clones, with some not included. The data show roughly 1,400 clones, nearly 80% seen once.

The chain uses TRBV7-4 and TRBJ2-5; the D gene could be TRBD1 or TRBD2 (5 bases each). The receptor comes from a human donor with classical Hodgkin lymphoma. This material consisted of CD8+ T cells from blood, taken at baseline. CDR3 sequence: CASTNRDDKYF. The CDR3 nucleotides read TGTGCCAGTACAAACCGGGACGACAAGTACTTC.